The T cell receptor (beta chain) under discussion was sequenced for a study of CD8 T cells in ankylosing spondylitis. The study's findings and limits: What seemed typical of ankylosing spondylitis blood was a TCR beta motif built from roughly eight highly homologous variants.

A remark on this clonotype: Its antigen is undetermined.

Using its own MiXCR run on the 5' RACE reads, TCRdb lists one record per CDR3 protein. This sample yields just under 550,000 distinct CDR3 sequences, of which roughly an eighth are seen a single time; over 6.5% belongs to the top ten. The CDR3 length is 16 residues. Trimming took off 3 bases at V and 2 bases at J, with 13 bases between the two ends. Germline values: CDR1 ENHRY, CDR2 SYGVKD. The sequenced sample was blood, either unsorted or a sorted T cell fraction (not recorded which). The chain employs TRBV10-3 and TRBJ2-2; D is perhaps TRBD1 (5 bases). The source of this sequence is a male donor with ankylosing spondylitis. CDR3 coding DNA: TGTGCCATCAGTGAAAGCGTATGGACAAACACCGGGGAGCTGTTTTTT. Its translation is CAISESVWTNTGELFF.